This T cell receptor beta chain was observed in a study of PD-1 blockade in classical Hodgkin lymphoma. CDR3 size: 14 residues. Trimming left V 0 bases short and J 8 bases short, with 12 bases between. Germline V gene lookup returns CDR1 SGHKS and CDR2 YYEKEE (reference sequence). Concerning this clone itself: The antigen is unknown.

Noted time point: newly diagnosed, previously untreated cHL patient sample. As a comparison, the study used PBMCs from newly diagnosed, untreated classical Hodgkin lymphoma. Findings and limits, study-wide: Newly diagnosed patients reportedly trailed healthy donors in baseline TCR diversity. What caused the repertoire differences, perhaps disease activity or prior therapy, remains undefined.

Profiled with immunoSEQ multiplex PCR; TCRdb holds only in-frame clones, not every one. The sample consists of roughly 34,000 clones, 90% to 95% of them appearing once. The receptor was derived from a human donor with classical Hodgkin lymphoma. Sequenced: peripheral blood mononuclear cells (PBMCs). V gene TRBV5-5 combines with J gene TRBJ1-3, with D uncertain. The CDR3 sequence: CASSLVGGLDTIYF. The DNA for the CDR3 is TGTGCCAGCAGCTTGGTTGGAGGGTTGGACACCATATATTTT.